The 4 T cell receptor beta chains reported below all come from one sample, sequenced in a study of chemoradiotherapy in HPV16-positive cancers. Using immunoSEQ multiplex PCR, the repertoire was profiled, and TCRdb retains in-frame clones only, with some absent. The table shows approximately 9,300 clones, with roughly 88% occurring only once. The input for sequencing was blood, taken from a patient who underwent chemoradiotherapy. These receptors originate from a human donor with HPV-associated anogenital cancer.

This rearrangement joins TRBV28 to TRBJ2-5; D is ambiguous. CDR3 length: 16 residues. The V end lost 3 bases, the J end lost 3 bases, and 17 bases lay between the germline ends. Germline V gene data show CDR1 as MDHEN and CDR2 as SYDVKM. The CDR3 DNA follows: TGTGCCAGCAGTTTGTCCCTCCGAGCAGCCGAAGAGACCCAGTACTTC. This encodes CASSLSLRAAEETQYF.

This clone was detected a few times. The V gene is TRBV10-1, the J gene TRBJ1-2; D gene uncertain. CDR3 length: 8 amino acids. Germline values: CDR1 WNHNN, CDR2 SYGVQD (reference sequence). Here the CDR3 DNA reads TGCGCTAAGCATGGCTACACCTTC. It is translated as CAKHGYTF.

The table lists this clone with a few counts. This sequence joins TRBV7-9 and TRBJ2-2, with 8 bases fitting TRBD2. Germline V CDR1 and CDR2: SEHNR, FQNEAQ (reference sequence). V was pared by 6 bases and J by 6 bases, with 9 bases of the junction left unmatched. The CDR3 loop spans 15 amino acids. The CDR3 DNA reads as TGTGCCAGCAGTCAAAGCGGGGGACCTCCCGGGGAGCTGTTTTTT. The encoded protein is CASSQSGGPPGELFF.

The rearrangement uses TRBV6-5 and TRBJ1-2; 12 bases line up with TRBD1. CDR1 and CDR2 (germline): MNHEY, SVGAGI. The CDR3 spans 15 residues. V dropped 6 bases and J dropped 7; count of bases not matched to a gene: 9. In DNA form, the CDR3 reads TGTGCCAGCAGGCGAGCCGGGACAGGGGGCTCTGGCTACACCTTC. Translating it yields CASRRAGTGGSGYTF.